The 15 T cell receptor beta chains below all came from one sample that was sequenced in a study of post-analysis software for immune sequencing data. Study findings and constraints: In patients, roughly five TRBV segments were more frequent than in controls, with TRBV5-6, TRBV5-1 and TRBV20-1 among them.

These TCRs are of unknown antigen specificity. Unique molecular identifiers were carried by the TCR beta cDNA libraries. TCRdb independently ran MiXCR on the PCR reads; one entry per CDR3 protein. The repertoire consists of 700,000 to 800,000 distinct CDR3 sequences, with roughly 27% occurring once and the leading ten covering approximately 0.6%. The sample comprised blood. Every receptor here comes from a girl aged 5-17 years with multiple sclerosis.

This clonotype has a handful of counts. The chain couples TRBV10-3 to TRBJ1-2, with D unresolved. The CDR3 runs 14 residues. Deletions cut 4 bases from V and 5 bases from J, with 14 bases between. Per the germline V gene, CDR1 is ENHRY and CDR2 is SYGVKD. The CDR3: CAISVGVPGYGYTF. The CDR3 nucleotides read TGTGCCATCAGTGTGGGCGTTCCCGGGTATGGCTACACCTTC.

This clonotype has more than one count but fewer than ten. The junction does not match germline at one end; this may be a read error. The chain combines TRBV7-9 with TRBJ1-4; TRBD1 is a possible D gene (6 bases). CDR3 length: 14 amino acids. Per the germline V gene, CDR1 is SEHNR and CDR2 is FQNEAQ (reference sequence). The CDR3 loop reads CASSSGHPNEKRFF. DNA for the CDR3: TGTGCCAGCAGCTCGGGACATCCTAATGAAAAACGGTTTTTT.

The rearrangement links TRBV9 to TRBJ2-5; 7 positions match TRBD1. Gene TRBJ2-7 matches the end of the DNA better, so the J call may be wrong. In germline, CDR1 is SGDLS, CDR2 YYNGEE. This CDR3 region has 15 residues. CDR3 bases: TGTGCCAGCAGCGTAGGCGAGGGGGCGGCGGACGAGCAGTACTTC. Its translation is CASSVGEGAADEQYF.

Many counts were recorded for this clonotype. The chain links TRBV5-5 to TRBJ2-7, with TRBD2 matching 11 bases. The CDR3 has 16 residues. CDR1 SGHKS and CDR2 YYEKEE come from the germline V gene (reference sequence). Trimming removed 1 base from V and 4 bases from J; junction bases left unmatched: 7. The CDR3 DNA follows: TGTGCCAGCAGCTTGCGTACCCTAGCGGGAGGATACGAGCAGTACTTC. This codes for CASSLRTLAGGYEQYF.

Many counts were recorded for this clonotype. This chain joins TRBV29-1 and TRBJ2-6; no reliable D call. This CDR3 region has 13 residues. Trimming pared 7 bases from V and 0 bases from J, leaving 7 bases between. Germline lookup yields CDR1 SQVTM and CDR2 ANQGSEA. This CDR3 reads CSAYPSGANVLTF. The CDR3, as DNA: TGCAGCGCCTACCCCTCTGGGGCCAACGTCCTGACTTTC.

The sample holds a few counts of this clonotype. This chain connects TRBV20-1 to TRBJ1-2, with D maybe TRBD1 (5 bases). Germline V gives CDR1 DFQATT, CDR2 SNEGSKA (reference sequence). This CDR3 comprises 13 residues. V shed 3 bases and J shed 4 bases, with 12 bases lying between them. CDR3 sequence reads: CSARYQGGYGYTF. As DNA, the CDR3 is TGCAGTGCTAGGTACCAGGGAGGCTATGGCTACACCTTC.

The chain uses TRBV7-9 and TRBJ2-1; TRBD2 matches at 9 bases. The CDR3 consists of 14 residues. V lost 5 bases and J lost 9; bases outside the gene matches: 8. Germline CDR1 reads SEHNR; CDR2 reads FQNEAQ (reference sequence). CDR3 sequence reads: CASSLRREGVEQFF. For the CDR3, the DNA is TGTGCCAGCAGCCTTCGGCGGGAGGGTGTTGAGCAGTTCTTC.

This clonotype has a handful of counts. This chain uses TRBV19 with TRBJ2-5; 12 bases map to TRBD2. After removal of 5 bases from V and 4 bases from J, the junction contained 5 bases not matched to a gene. The CDR3 covers 15 residues. Per germline, CDR1 LNHDA and CDR2 SQIVND (reference sequence). The CDR3 spells CASSSGLAGRETQYF. Here the CDR3 DNA reads TGTGCCAGTAGTTCAGGACTAGCGGGGAGAGAGACCCAGTACTTC.

This clonotype was counted many times. Germline and junction disagree at one end, which may indicate a read error. The V call is TRBV5-1, the J call TRBJ2-5, with a tentative D call TRBD2 (5 bases). Germline V gene data show CDR1 as SGHRS and CDR2 as YFSETQ. This CDR3 has 13 amino acids. This chain's CDR3 is CASSAGQQETQYF. The CDR3 DNA follows: TGTGCCAGCAGTGCGGGTCAGCAAGAGACCCAGTACTTC.

The sample holds a few counts of this clonotype. This chain links TRBV4-1 with TRBJ1-2; D is perhaps TRBD1 (5 bases). This CDR3 contains 15 residues. Germline CDR1 MGHRA, CDR2 YSYEKL. Trimming removed 4 bases from V and 3 bases from J, with 15 bases in between. The CDR3 loop reads CASSPIRGADYGYTF. DNA of the CDR3: TGCGCCAGCAGCCCCATCCGGGGCGCTGACTATGGCTACACCTTC.

This clonotype has just a few counts. The J gene is TRBJ2-1, the V gene TRBV7-9; 9 bases are shared with TRBD2. Trimming removed 4 bases from V and 3 bases from J; junction bases left unmatched: 13. This CDR3 spans 18 amino acids. CDR1 and CDR2 (germline): SEHNR, FQNEAQ (reference sequence). The CDR3 coding sequence is TGTGCCAGCAGCTCGATCGGGGCTAGCGGGAAGATCTACAATGAGCAGTTCTTC. Amino acids: CASSSIGASGKIYNEQFF.

Only a few counts were recorded for this clonotype. V gene TRBV7-2 combines with J gene TRBJ1-4; D unresolved. CDR1 and CDR2 from the germline V gene are SGHTA and FQGNSA. With 5 bases removed from V and 6 bases from J, the gap between germline ends came to 10 bases. CDR3 length: 13 amino acids. CDR3 amino acids: CASSPRRDEKLFF. CDR3 bases: TGTGCCAGCAGCCCCCGACGCGATGAAAAACTGTTTTTT.

This clonotype was detected many times. The rearrangement uses TRBV4-1 and TRBJ2-4; D possibly corresponds to TRBD2 (6 bases). CDR1 is MGHRA and CDR2 is YSYEKL in the germline V gene. The V and J ends lost 6 bases and 1 base respectively, with 19 bases between them. The CDR3 loop spans 17 amino acids. As DNA, the CDR3 is TGCGCCAGCAGAGAGTCCGGGGGATTCGCGGCCAAAAACATTCAGTACTTC. Its translation: CASRESGGFAAKNIQYF.

This clonotype was detected once. This rearrangement joins TRBV10-3 to TRBJ1-2; D perhaps matches TRBD1 (5 bases). The CDR3 runs to 17 residues. V was pared by 1 base and J by 5 bases, with 20 bases between. CDR1 is ENHRY and CDR2 is SYGVKD in the germline V gene. For the CDR3, the DNA is TGTGCCATCAGTGAGTTCCACGGGGCATCCTCGGGATATGGCTACACCTTC. This translates into CAISEFHGASSGYGYTF.

This rearrangement joins TRBV6-5 to TRBJ1-2; 9 nucleotides line up with TRBD1. CDR3 length equals 15 residues. Trimming took 6 bases from V and 8 from J; bases not matched to a gene: 13. Germline V gives CDR1 MNHEY, CDR2 SVGAGI. CDR3 DNA: TGTGCCAGCAGATCGGGACAGGGTGGGATTGAAGGCTACACCTTC. This sequence encodes CASRSGQGGIEGYTF.